This entry concerns a single T cell receptor (beta chain). What it binds is unknown. TRB rearrangements were amplified by multiplex PCR with BIOMED2 TRB-A/B primers. TCRdb analysed the multiplex PCR reads with MiXCR anew, one entry per CDR3 protein. This table has about 23,000 distinct CDR3 sequences, 29% appearing once. The data originate from a study of T and B cells in COVID-19 patients. Study-level background: Peripheral blood came from COVID-19 patients with active infection or after recovery.

Between the trimmed V and J ends, which lost 1 base and 4 bases, there was a span of 12 bases. Per the germline V gene, CDR1 is SGHRS and CDR2 is YFSETQ. The CDR3 consists of 15 residues. Regarding the study as a whole: Patients with COVID-19 reportedly showed strongly skewed T cell receptor beta variable and joining gene usage.

Blood genomic DNA input for TRB amplification was roughly 220-500 ng. The TCR originated in a human donor who had recovered from COVID-19. The rearrangement joins TRBV5-1 to TRBJ2-1; D is undetermined. The sample taken for sequencing was blood. DNA of the CDR3: TGCGCCAGCAGCTTGACGGGCGACCCTTACAATGAGCAGTTCTTC. Residues: CASSLTGDPYNEQFF.